Detailed here is one TCR beta chain. Trimming took 5 bases from V and 3 from J, leaving 13 bases between them. The CDR3 is 14 residues long. Germline CDR1 reads SGHAT; CDR2 reads FQNNGV. These data originate in a study of blood T cell repertoires in COVID-19. Study details: The United States, Italy and Spain provided the acute and convalescent COVID-19 samples.

The data were produced by immunoSEQ multiplex PCR, yet TCRdb's version contains in-frame clones alone and is incomplete. Counted here are some 260,000 clones, around 82% occurring once; the ten biggest clones make up roughly 3.1%. V usage is TRBV11-2 and J usage is TRBJ1-2; D call uncertain. The specimen sequenced was peripheral blood. This receptor was obtained from a woman aged 18-30 years with acute or convalescent COVID-19. The CDR3 sequence is CASSREFLDYGYTF. CDR3 bases: TGTGCCAGCAGCCGGGAATTCCTAGACTATGGCTACACCTTC.